These 20 T cell receptor beta chains originate from one sample sequenced in a study of cytomegalovirus exposure and HLA in healthy donors. A multiplex PCR was run with 60 Vbeta primers and 13 Jbeta primers. Here immunoSEQ multiplex PCR was the method, and the copy in TCRdb shows in-frame clones only, minus some. The repertoire has 250,000 to 350,000 clones, roughly 90% of them found once; the top ten carry around 4%. Sequenced sample: PBMCs. The receptor source for this set is a man aged 35 to 55 in good health and CMV-seropositive.

CDR3 DNA: TGTGCCAGCAGTCACAGGGACACCGGGGAGCTGTTTTTT. Translated: CASSHRDTGELFF. The chain joins TRBV7-9 to TRBJ2-2; weak D call: TRBD1 (6 bases). The CDR3 spans 13 residues. From germline, CDR1 is SEHNR and CDR2 FQNEAQ (reference sequence). Trimming removed 6 bases from V and 3 bases from J, with 8 bases in between.

Here the CDR3 reads CASSSGLSTEAFF. The CDR3 DNA reads TGTGCCAGCAGCTCAGGGTTGTCCACTGAAGCTTTCTTT. The genes are TRBV7-6 and TRBJ1-1, with D possibly TRBD1 on 5 matching bases. Between the trimmed V and J ends, which lost 4 bases and 4 bases, there was a span of 10 bases. Germline lookup yields CDR1 SGHVS and CDR2 FNYEAQ. This CDR3 spans 13 amino acids.

The V gene is TRBV7-9, the J gene TRBJ2-1; 9 nucleotides agree with TRBD2. The CDR3 consists of 17 residues. Germline V gene lookup returns CDR1 SEHNR and CDR2 FQNEAQ (reference sequence). Germline trimming cut 3 bases from V and 2 bases from J; bases unmatched to any gene: 8. The CDR3 sequence: CASSFTIAGETYNEQFF. The CDR3 DNA reads TGTGCCAGCAGCTTTACGATAGCGGGAGAAACCTACAATGAGCAGTTCTTC.

Only one count was recorded for this clone. CDR3 region: CASSLVGLAGRYEQYF. DNA of the CDR3: TGTGCCAGCAGCCTCGTGGGACTAGCGGGCCGATACGAGCAGTACTTC. The V and J genes are TRBV7-2 and TRBJ2-7, with 12 bases fitting TRBD2. The V segment lost 5 bases and the J segment 4 bases; nucleotides outside the gene matches: 9. This CDR3 has 16 amino acids. Germline values: CDR1 SGHTA, CDR2 FQGNSA.

This sequence joins TRBV15 and TRBJ1-3; D remains ambiguous. CDR3 length: 17 amino acids. With 4 bases removed from V and 2 bases from J, the gap between germline ends came to 18 bases. Germline V gene data show CDR1 as LNHNV and CDR2 as YYDKDF (reference sequence). For the CDR3, the DNA is TGTGCCACCAGCAAAGAGTTGAGGGAAACAGCTGGAAACACCATATATTTT. It encodes CATSKELRETAGNTIYF.

The chain combines TRBV5-1 with TRBJ2-1; 15 bases align to TRBD2. The J segment lost 8 bases and the V segment lost 3 bases, leaving 3 bases of the junction unmatched. Germline CDR1 SGHRS, CDR2 YFSETQ. The CDR3 is 15 residues long. CDR3 region: CASSYGLAGGYEQFF. As DNA, the CDR3 is TGCGCCAGCAGCTACGGACTAGCGGGAGGGTATGAGCAGTTCTTC.

The chain employs TRBV19 and TRBJ2-4, with 9 positions matching TRBD2. V was clipped by 5 bases and J by 0 bases; unmatched bases: 11. Germline V CDR1 and CDR2: LNHDA, SQIVND (reference sequence). The CDR3 is 18 residues long. Here the CDR3 DNA reads TGTGCCAGTAGTGTCGGACACCTAGCGGGAAGAGCCAAAAACATTCAGTACTTC. Translation gives CASSVGHLAGRAKNIQYF.

Of note for this clone: In the same sample, other DNA sequences code for this CDR3. The chain couples TRBV9 to TRBJ1-1; a weak D match, TRBD1 (5 bases). There are 14 residues in the CDR3. Trimming pared 2 bases from V and 2 bases from J, leaving 10 bases between. The germline V gene has CDR1 SGDLS and CDR2 YYNGEE. The CDR3 DNA reads as TGTGCCAGCAGCGTGGGGGGATCTAACACTGAAGCTTTCTTT. Its translation: CASSVGGSNTEAFF. Full variable domain (missing parts from reference TRBV9 and TRBJ1-1): DSGVTQTPKHLITATGQRVTLRCSPRSGDLSVYWYQQSLDQGLQFLIQYYNGEERAKGNILERFSAQQFPDLHSELNLSSLELGDSALYFCASSVGGSNTEAFFGQGTRLTVV.

CDR3 sequence: CASSLSPQAGVYEQYF. As DNA, the CDR3 is TGCGCCAGCAGCCTATCCCCCCAGGCAGGGGTCTACGAGCAGTACTTC. The genes are TRBV4-1 and TRBJ2-7; perhaps TRBD1 as D (6 bases). Germline assignment: CDR1 MGHRA and CDR2 YSYEKL. There are 16 residues in the CDR3. V shed 4 bases and J shed 3 bases, with 19 bases lying between them.

V gene TRBV7-9 combines with J gene TRBJ2-5, with 8 bases identical to TRBD1. The junction had 8 bases not matched to a gene; V was cut back by 1 base and J by 4 bases. The CDR3 totals 16 residues. The germline CDR1 and CDR2 sequences are SEHNR and FQNEAQ (reference sequence). The CDR3 nucleotides read TGTGCCAGCAGCTTAGGTTGGGCAGGGGGCGGAGAGACCCAGTACTTC. Protein product: CASSLGWAGGGETQYF.

J is TRBJ1-1 and V is TRBV28; D gene ambiguous. Germline V gene data show CDR1 as MDHEN and CDR2 as SYDVKM. Trimming left V 7 bases short and J 6 bases short, with 18 bases between. The CDR3 runs to 14 residues. CDR3 DNA sequence: TGTGCCAGCACCCCCCGGAGGGTATGGCCTGAAGCTTTCTTT. This translates into CASTPRRVWPEAFF.

This rearrangement joins TRBV5-8 to TRBJ2-7; TRBD1 might be the D (6 bases). Germline V gene lookup returns CDR1 SGHTS and CDR2 YDEGEE. The CDR3 is made up of 15 amino acids. Between the trimmed V and J ends, which lost 0 bases and 0 bases, there was a span of 10 bases. Written as DNA, the CDR3 is TGTGCCAGCAGCTTGGGGCTGGGGGCCTCCTACGAGCAGTACTTC. Its translation is CASSLGLGASYEQYF. Full variable domain (rest looked up from reference TRBV5-8 and TRBJ2-7): EAGVTQSPTHLIKTRGQQATLRCSPISGHTSVYWYQQALGLGLQFLLWYDEGEERNRGNFPPRFSGRQFPNYSSELNVNALELEDSALYLCASSLGLGASYEQYFGPGTRLTVT.

This chain uses TRBV5-1 with TRBJ2-5, with 15 bases lining up with TRBD2. Germline-derived CDR1 and CDR2 are SGHRS and YFSETQ. V trimming: 4 bases; J trimming: 2 bases; junction bases outside the gene matches: 9. This CDR3 has 18 residues. CDR3 sequence reads: CASSMGTSGRWGQETQYF. The CDR3 nucleotides read TGCGCCAGCAGCATGGGGACTAGCGGGAGGTGGGGGCAAGAGACCCAGTACTTC.

This clone was detected a few times. This chain links TRBV7-2 with TRBJ1-5, with D unresolved. The germline CDR1 and CDR2 sequences are SGHTA and FQGNSA. This CDR3 contains 13 residues. The ends were cut back, 3 bases at V and 7 bases at J, with 10 bases in the middle. As DNA, the CDR3 is TGTGCCAGCAGCTTCCCGGGTTGGCAGCCCCAGCATTTT. It yields the protein CASSFPGWQPQHF. The full variable domain, its missing parts supplied by reference TRBV7-2 and TRBJ1-5, is GAGVSQSPSNKVTEKGKDVELRCDPISGHTALYWYRQSLGQGLEFLIYFQGNSAPDKSGLPSDRFSAERTGGSVSTLTIQRTQQEDSAVYLCASSFPGWQPQHFGDGTRLSIL.

The J gene is TRBJ1-2, the V gene TRBV4-2, with 12 nucleotides matching TRBD1. The CDR3 consists of 16 residues. Germline V gene sequence: CDR1 LGHNA, CDR2 YNFKEQ. Trimming removed 1 base from V and 8 bases from J; junction bases left unmatched: 8. CDR3 in amino acids: CASSQGRGQGARGYTF. In DNA form, the CDR3 reads TGTGCCAGCAGCCAAGGGCGGGGACAGGGGGCGCGGGGCTACACCTTC.

The chain is built from TRBV7-9 and TRBJ1-1, with D uncertain. CDR3 size: 13 residues. Germline V gene lookup returns CDR1 SEHNR and CDR2 FQNEAQ (reference sequence). The V end lost 5 bases, the J end lost 1 base, and 8 bases lay between the germline ends. In DNA form, the CDR3 reads TGTGCCAGCAGCCATAACACGAACACTGAAGCTTTCTTT. This translates into CASSHNTNTEAFF.

The V call is TRBV28, the J call TRBJ2-2, with D possibly being TRBD2 (6 bases). V was clipped by 3 bases and J by 3 bases, with 11 bases between them. Germline lookup yields CDR1 MDHEN and CDR2 SYDVKM. This CDR3 comprises 15 residues. The DNA of the CDR3 is TGTGCCAGCAGTTTTACGCGGGATTACACCGGGGAGCTGTTTTTT. It yields the protein CASSFTRDYTGELFF. The full variable domain, rest sourced from reference TRBV28 and TRBJ2-2, is DVKVTQSSRYLVKRTGEKVFLECVQDMDHENMFWYRQDPGLGLRLIYFSYDVKMKEKGDIPEGYSVSREKKERFSLILESASTNQTSMYLCASSFTRDYTGELFFGEGSRLTVL.

The chain recombines TRBV2 with TRBJ1-1; TRBD1 matches at 7 bases. The V segment lost 8 bases and the J segment 6 bases; nucleotides outside the gene matches: 6. The CDR3 consists of 12 residues. CDR1 and CDR2 (germline): SNHLY, FYNNEI. In nucleotides, the CDR3 is TGTGCCAGCCAGACAGGGAGCTCTGAAGCTTTCTTT. It yields the protein CASQTGSSEAFF.

On this clone: Compared with germline, one end of the junction differs, possibly owing to a read error. Other DNA sequences in this sample translate to the same CDR3. The V and J genes are TRBV7-9 and TRBJ2-7; D uncertain. CDR3 length: 12 residues. The germline V gene has CDR1 SEHNR and CDR2 FQNEAQ (reference sequence). The CDR3 here is CSSSLGTYEQYF. The CDR3 DNA is TGTTCCAGCAGCTTAGGTACCTACGAGCAGTACTTC.

The chain links TRBV10-3 to TRBJ2-7, with TRBD1 identical over 9 bases. The germline CDR1 and CDR2 sequences are ENHRY and SYGVKD. The V gene end was trimmed by 0 bases and the J gene end by 4 bases; junction bases not matched to a gene: 4. This CDR3 is 15 amino acids long. The CDR3 DNA sequence: TGTGCCATCAGTGAGTCTGGGACAGGGTCGTACGAGCAGTACTTC. Amino acids: CAISESGTGSYEQYF.